Each of the 18 T cell receptor beta chains below was sequenced from the same sample in a study of shared clonotypes between healthy human individuals. Naive CD8 cells comprised CD45RO-negative, CCR7-positively selected cells, excluding terminally differentiated effector memory CD45RA+ cells. Data came from immunoSEQ multiplex PCR; TCRdb stores just in-frame clones and leaves some out. The repertoire consists of hundreds of thousands of clones, with about 96% occurring once and the leading ten covering roughly 0.12%. Sample: naive CD8+ T cells sorted from blood. The origin of the receptors is a woman aged 25 to 39 in good health.

V gene TRBV6-5 combines with J gene TRBJ1-1; a possible D gene is TRBD1 (5 bases). From germline, CDR1 is MNHEY and CDR2 SVGAGI. V dropped 5 bases and J dropped 4 bases, with 11 bases sitting between them. This CDR3 is built from 13 residues. CDR3 DNA sequence: TGTGCCAGCAGTCCCCTCGGGGGCACTGAAGCTTTCTTT. Its translation is CASSPLGGTEAFF.

V usage is TRBV28 and J usage is TRBJ2-5; no definite D call. The DNA end lines up better with TRBJ2-7; the J call may be wrong. The CDR3 has 11 amino acids. Per germline, CDR1 MDHEN and CDR2 SYDVKM. The CDR3 region has the DNA TGTGCCAGCAGTTTATTTGGCGAGCAGTACTTC. Translation gives CASSLFGEQYF.

This sequence joins TRBV14 and TRBJ2-5, with 10 bases identical to TRBD2. The assigned J gene may be wrong: the sequence end matches TRBJ2-7 better. CDR1 and CDR2 (germline): SGHDN, FVKESK. The CDR3 is 15 amino acids. The CDR3 protein is CASSRWLAGVGEQYF. CDR3 nucleotides: TGTGCCAGCAGCCGTTGGCTAGCGGGAGTAGGCGAGCAGTACTTC.

On this clone: This CDR3 is also generated by other DNA sequences in the sample. The J gene is TRBJ1-5, the V gene TRBV9; D uncertain. The CDR3 spans 15 residues. Germline CDR1 reads SGDLS; CDR2 reads YYNGEE. V was trimmed by 0 bases and J by 0 bases, leaving 7 bases between them. The CDR3 sequence is CASSVDGGSNQPQHF. Here the CDR3 DNA reads TGTGCCAGCAGCGTAGACGGAGGTAGCAATCAGCCCCAGCATTTT.

The rearrangement links TRBV7-9 to TRBJ1-5, with 7 bases matching TRBD1. Germline V gene sequence: CDR1 SEHNR, CDR2 FQNEAQ (reference sequence). This CDR3 region has 13 residues. V was clipped by 1 base and J by 11 bases; unmatched bases: 5. The CDR3 DNA follows: TGTGCCAGCAGCTTAGGAGGGGGCGGAACCCAGCATTTT. It yields the protein CASSLGGGGTQHF.

This clone was seen a single time. Other DNA sequences of this sample code for an identical CDR3. The genes are TRBV27 and TRBJ2-1, with D maybe TRBD1 (5 bases). The V and J ends lost 3 bases and 4 bases respectively, with 7 bases between them. The CDR3 loop spans 13 amino acids. From germline, CDR1 is MNHEY and CDR2 SMNVEV (reference sequence). CDR3 protein: CASSFGAYNEQFF. As DNA, the CDR3 is TGTGCCAGCAGTTTTGGGGCATACAATGAGCAGTTCTTC.

This chain joins TRBV2 and TRBJ2-7; D possibly matches TRBD1 or TRBD2 (6 bases each). Germline CDR1 and CDR2: SNHLY and FYNNEI. Trimming took off 5 bases at V and 1 base at J, with 15 bases between the two ends. The CDR3 sequence is 15 residues long. In DNA, the CDR3 is TGTGCCAGCAGTTCCCTAGGGGGGCCATCCTACGAGCAGTACTTC. Translation gives CASSSLGGPSYEQYF.

The chain links TRBV13 to TRBJ1-4; no firm D call. Germline V gives CDR1 PRHDT, CDR2 FYEKMQ (reference sequence). This CDR3 has 14 residues. The V gene lost 5 bases and the J gene lost 0 bases, with 7 bases spanning the gap. The CDR3 region is CASSDGATNEKLFF. The CDR3 DNA is TGTGCCAGCAGCGACGGGGCAACTAATGAAAAACTGTTTTTT.

The J gene is TRBJ2-7, the V gene TRBV27; D not certain. V dropped 1 base and J dropped 4 bases, with 14 bases sitting between them. Germline assignment: CDR1 MNHEY and CDR2 SMNVEV (reference sequence). This CDR3 spans 15 amino acids. The CDR3 bases are TGTGCCAGCAGTTTATTGATGGGAAGTGGTTACGAGCAGTACTTC. Protein sequence: CASSLLMGSGYEQYF.

V gene TRBV25-1 combines with J gene TRBJ2-5; either TRBD1 or TRBD2 may fit D (5 bases each). Trimming stripped 1 base from V and 1 base from J, with 10 bases between. Germline V gene data show CDR1 as MGHDK and CDR2 as SYGVNS. The CDR3 covers 15 residues. This chain's CDR3 is CASSEFEGLQETQYF. The CDR3 nucleotides are TGTGCCAGCAGTGAATTCGAGGGGCTCCAAGAGACCCAGTACTTC.

V usage is TRBV11-2 and J usage is TRBJ2-3; weak D call: TRBD2 (5 bases). Germline loops: CDR1 SGHAT, CDR2 FQNNGV. This CDR3 has 14 residues. V lost 3 bases to trimming and J lost 4 bases, with 11 bases between them. DNA for the CDR3: TGTGCCAGCAGCTTGCTTCAGAGGGCAGATACGCAGTATTTT. Residues: CASSLLQRADTQYF. Based on the CDR3 plus reference TRBV11-2 and TRBJ2-3, the full variable domain is EAGVAQSPRYKIIEKRQSVAFWCNPISGHATLYWYQQILGQGPKLLIQFQNNGVVDDSQLPKDRFSAERLKGVDSTLKIQPAKLEDSAVYLCASSLLQRADTQYFGPGTRLTVL.

This clone was detected only once. The rearrangement joins TRBV7-2 to TRBJ2-3, with 7 bases that match TRBD1. The germline V gene encodes CDR1 SGHTA and CDR2 FQGNSA. This CDR3 has 18 amino acids. The ends lost 1 base at V and 3 bases at J; junction bases unmatched: 13. In DNA, the CDR3 is TGTGCCAGCAGCTTAGAAGGTAGAAGGGGGCGGAGGACAGATACGCAGTATTTT. This gives the protein CASSLEGRRGRRTDTQYF.

This clone has a single count. J is TRBJ1-1 and V is TRBV9, with a tentative D call TRBD1 (5 bases). The CDR3 has 13 amino acids. Germline V gene sequence: CDR1 SGDLS, CDR2 YYNGEE. V shed 3 bases and J shed 5 bases, with 11 bases lying between them. The chain's CDR3 is CASSGRAETEAFF. For the CDR3, the DNA is TGTGCCAGCAGCGGCAGGGCCGAGACTGAAGCTTTCTTT.

The chain uses TRBV5-6 and TRBJ1-1, with a tentative D call TRBD1 (6 bases). Trimming removed 4 bases from V and 6 bases from J, with 13 bases in between. The CDR3 covers 13 residues. Germline assignment: CDR1 SGHDT and CDR2 YYEEEE. The CDR3 coding sequence is TGTGCCAGCAGCCTCAGGGGAGTGGCTGAAGCTTTCTTT. It translates to CASSLRGVAEAFF.

This clone was recorded a few times. The chain combines TRBV6-5 with TRBJ1-5, with D tentatively TRBD1 (5 bases). The CDR3 totals 15 residues. Germline CDR1 reads MNHEY; CDR2 reads SVGAGI. V gave up 6 bases and J gave up 0 bases, with 12 bases separating them. The CDR3 coding sequence is TGTGCCAGCAGCCGTGGGGCCTATAGCAATCAGCCCCAGCATTTT. Protein product: CASSRGAYSNQPQHF.

The chain recombines TRBV5-1 with TRBJ1-1; D remains ambiguous. From germline, CDR1 is SGHRS and CDR2 YFSETQ. V lost 4 bases and J lost 0, with 7 bases in between. The CDR3 runs to 13 residues. The CDR3 DNA reads as TGCGCCAGCAGCCCTCGGATGAACACTGAAGCTTTCTTT. Protein product: CASSPRMNTEAFF.

The J gene is TRBJ2-1, the V gene TRBV5-6, with 9 nucleotides matching TRBD1. The germline V gene encodes CDR1 SGHDT and CDR2 YYEEEE. This CDR3 comprises 16 residues. V gave up 1 base and J gave up 8 bases; unmatched junction bases: 10. CDR3 loop: CASSLSGQGLMDEQFF. CDR3 bases: TGTGCCAGCAGCTTGTCGGGACAGGGTTTGATGGATGAGCAGTTCTTC.

A note on this clone: Within the sample, other DNA sequences also encode this same CDR3. The chain combines TRBV9 with TRBJ2-7; 11 nucleotides align to TRBD2. V was clipped by 4 bases and J by 2 bases; unmatched bases: 5. CDR1 and CDR2 (germline): SGDLS, YYNGEE. This CDR3 is built from 15 residues. This chain's CDR3 is CASSPLAGGPYEQYF. CDR3 nucleotide sequence: TGTGCCAGCAGCCCCCTAGCGGGAGGTCCCTACGAGCAGTACTTC.